Sequencing of this T cell receptor beta chain was carried out in a study of CD8 T cells in Susac syndrome. RNA in amounts of about 0.5 to 1 ug was reverse transcribed with random hexamers. By means of immunoSEQ multiplex PCR, TCR beta CDR3 spanning 54 Vbeta and 13 Jbeta underwent amplification. TCRdb re-analysed the immunoSEQ multiplex PCR reads in MiXCR, keeping a single row per CDR3 protein. The data show 150,000 to 200,000 distinct CDR3 sequences, around 94% seen once. Controls were healthy donors (matched for age and sex). CDR1 is MNHEY, CDR2 SVGEGT, per germline. V lost 2 bases and J lost 3, with 8 bases in between. This CDR3 region has 13 residues.

The receptor's source is a human donor in good health. Sequencing was done on a sample of CD4+ T cells from PBMCs. The chain recombines TRBV6-2 or TRBV6-3 with TRBJ2-7; D uncertain. Here the CDR3 DNA reads TGTGCCAGCAGTTACGGGCACAACTACGAGCAGTACTTC. Protein: CASSYGHNYEQYF.